Reported below is one TCR beta chain. The antigen is undetermined. Replicate PCRs for sorted subsets used roughly 200 ng DNA; this equaled 25,000 to 30,000 T cell genomes. Using immunoSEQ multiplex PCR, the repertoire was profiled, and TCRdb retains in-frame clones only, with some absent. The sample lists approximately 980,000 clones; approximately 76% were seen once. V was pared by 7 bases and J by 5 bases, with 12 bases of the junction left unmatched. CDR3 size: 15 residues. Per germline, CDR1 MNHEY and CDR2 SMNVEV (reference sequence). This entry belongs to a study of shared clonotypes between healthy human individuals. General study points: Measured sharing among donors was expected to vary with sequencing depth. A handful of donors showed sharing of approximately 5% of naive CD4 clonotypes.

Healthy HIV-negative adults with no recent acute infections or vaccinations were recruited as donors. This chain uses TRBV27 with TRBJ2-5; TRBD1 matches 8 bases. Input material: memory CD4+ T cells sorted from blood. Documented subset: CD45RA-negative fraction. The TCR sequence derives from a man between 18 and 35 years old in good health. The CDR3 loop reads CASKDIRTGRETQYF. The CDR3 bases are TGTGCCAGCAAAGACATTCGGACAGGGCGGGAGACCCAGTACTTC.